This TCR beta chain appears in the sequencing data of a study of shared clonotypes between healthy human individuals. Here immunoSEQ multiplex PCR was the method, and the copy in TCRdb shows in-frame clones only, minus some. In the table there are millions of clones, just over 90% of which are singletons. Looked up from germline, CDR1 is MDHEN and CDR2 is SYDVKM. The trim removed 5 bases at V and 5 bases at J, leaving 6 bases unmatched. The CDR3 runs 15 residues. V gene TRBV28 combines with J gene TRBJ1-6, with TRBD1 matching 7 bases. The source is a man younger than 30 in good health. Sequencing was done on a sample of naive CD4+ T cells sorted from blood. Subset denoted: CD45RA+ positively selected. DNA for the CDR3: TGTGCCAGCAGTCCGGGGGACAGCAATAATTCACCCCTCCACTTT. Its translation is CASSPGDSNNSPLHF.